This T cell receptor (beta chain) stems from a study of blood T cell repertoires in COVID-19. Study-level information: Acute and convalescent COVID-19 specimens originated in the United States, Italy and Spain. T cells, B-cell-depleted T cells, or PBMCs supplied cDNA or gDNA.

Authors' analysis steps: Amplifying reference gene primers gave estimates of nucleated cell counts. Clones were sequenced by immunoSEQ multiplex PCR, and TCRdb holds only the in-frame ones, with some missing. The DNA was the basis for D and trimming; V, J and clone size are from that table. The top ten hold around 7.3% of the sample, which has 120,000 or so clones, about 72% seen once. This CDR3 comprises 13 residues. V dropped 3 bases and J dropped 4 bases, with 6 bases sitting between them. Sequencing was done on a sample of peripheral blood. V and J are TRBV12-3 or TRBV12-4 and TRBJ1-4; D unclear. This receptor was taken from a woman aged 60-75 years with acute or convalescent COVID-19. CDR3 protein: CASSFGLNEKLFF. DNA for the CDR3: TGTGCCAGCAGTTTTGGCCTTAATGAAAAACTGTTTTTT.